These 7 T cell receptor beta chains originate from one sample sequenced in a study of human T cells and chemical hapten exposure. TCRdb analysed the RACE reads with MiXCR anew, one entry per CDR3 protein. The sample has 300,000 to 450,000 distinct CDR3 sequences; more than 4.5% are singletons. Time point defined: patch test 1, 2 weeks after DPC sensitization. The treatment: therapeutic diphenylcyclopropenone sensitization with weekly scalp DPC. The source material was whole blood, sampled in connection with sensitization to the hapten diphenylcyclopropenone (DPC). All receptors come from a woman in her 50s with alopecia areata. Some clones in this sample may be carry-over from other donors' samples.

J is TRBJ1-2 and V is TRBV5-5; no definite D call. With 1 base removed from V and 2 bases from J, the gap between germline ends came to 15 bases. The germline V gene has CDR1 SGHKS and CDR2 YYEKEE (reference sequence). CDR3 length equals 16 residues. This chain's CDR3 is CASSLSASGRNYGYTF. DNA for the CDR3: TGTGCCAGCAGCTTGAGCGCATCCGGCCGAAACTATGGCTACACCTTC.

This clonotype occurred a few times. The chain is built from TRBV9 and TRBJ2-1; 7 bases match TRBD1. Looked up from germline, CDR1 is SGDLS and CDR2 is YYNGEE. The junction had 4 bases not matched to a gene; V was cut back by 3 bases and J by 10 bases. This CDR3 has 12 amino acids. CDR3 nucleotides: TGTGCCAGCAGCGCAGGGGGAGAGGAGCAGTTCTTC. Its translation: CASSAGGEEQFF.

This clonotype was found many times. The CDR3 loop reads CASSFGLVRYF. The CDR3 DNA reads as TGTGCCAGCAGTTTTGGGCTCGTGCGGTACTTC. The chain has TRBV27 and TRBJ2-7; D is undetermined. V lost 3 bases and J 12 bases, leaving 12 bases between the germline ends. Germline CDR1 is MNHEY and CDR2 is SMNVEV (reference sequence). This CDR3 has 11 amino acids.

This clonotype was found many times. V is TRBV29-1 and J is TRBJ1-5, with D uncertain. CDR1 is SQVTM, CDR2 ANQGSEA, per germline. V was cut by 4 bases and J by 2 bases, with 18 bases left in between. The CDR3 is 16 amino acids. In nucleotides, the CDR3 is TGCAGCGTTGGTCTGAGGGCAGAATCGGGCAATCAGCCCCAGCATTTT. This translates into CSVGLRAESGNQPQHF.

In this sample, this clonotype turned up a few times. The chain has TRBV12-3 or TRBV12-4 and TRBJ2-1; TRBD1 is a possible D gene (5 bases). V was trimmed by 7 bases and J by 3 bases, leaving 13 bases between them. The CDR3 is 14 amino acids. The DNA of the CDR3 is TGTGCCAGCATCAAGACCAGGGACTACAATGAGCAGTTCTTC. As protein: CASIKTRDYNEQFF.

The V and J genes are TRBV7-2 and TRBJ2-7; D possibly corresponds to TRBD2 (5 bases). CDR3 length equals 14 residues. V dropped 2 bases and J dropped 2 bases, with 10 bases sitting between them. The V gene's germline CDR1 is SGHTA and CDR2 FQGNSA. The CDR3 region is CASSLLATPYEQYF. CDR3 nucleotides: TGTGCCAGCAGCTTATTAGCGACCCCCTACGAGCAGTACTTC.

At least ten counts were recorded for this clonotype. The chain joins TRBV9 to TRBJ2-1; 7 bases agree with TRBD2. The CDR3 has 14 amino acids. Germline V gene data show CDR1 as SGDLS and CDR2 as YYNGEE. Trimming cost V 4 bases and J 8 bases; bases outside gene matches: 9. CDR3 protein: CASSPWGGVDEQFF. DNA of the CDR3: TGTGCCAGCAGCCCCTGGGGAGGGGTGGATGAGCAGTTCTTC.